The 27 T cell receptor beta chains in this list originate from one sample, sequenced in a study of cytomegalovirus exposure and HLA in healthy donors. Clones were sequenced by immunoSEQ multiplex PCR, and TCRdb holds only the in-frame ones, with some missing. This table holds 100,000 to 150,000 clones, about 88% found once. The sequenced sample consisted of PBMCs. All receptors come from a man aged 25 to 40 in good health and CMV-seronegative.

The CDR3 sequence: CAIGRPEVYEQYF. The CDR3 DNA reads TGTGCCATCGGGAGGCCCGAGGTCTACGAGCAGTACTTC. The rearrangement links TRBV10-3 to TRBJ2-7; D might be TRBD2 (6 bases). The V and J ends lost 8 bases and 3 bases respectively, with 14 bases between them. The germline gives CDR1 ENHRY, CDR2 SYGVKD. The CDR3 runs 13 residues.

The chain is built from TRBV12-1 and TRBJ1-5. TRBV12-1 is a pseudogene. The CDR3 has 15 residues. The CDR3 bases are TGTGCCAGCAGCTTTGGTAGATATAGCAATCAGCCCCAGCATTTT. It codes for CASSFGRYSNQPQHF.

V gene TRBV7-6 combines with J gene TRBJ2-1, with D possibly matching TRBD1 (7 bases). Trimming removed 5 bases at V and 7 bases at J, with 24 bases between. The CDR3 consists of 17 residues. Germline loops: CDR1 SGHVS, CDR2 FNYEAQ. The CDR3 nucleotides are TGTGCCAGCAGCCCCAACCCCGGGTCCCAGGGGGGAAATGAGCAGTTCTTC. It specifies CASSPNPGSQGGNEQFF.

This clone was seen a single time. The gene calls are TRBV15 and TRBJ1-2; 9 bases are shared with TRBD1. Losses at the gene ends were 3 bases for V and 5 bases for J; bases not matched to a gene: 13. The CDR3 sequence is 17 residues long. Germline V gene sequence: CDR1 LNHNV, CDR2 YYDKDF (reference sequence). In nucleotides, the CDR3 is TGTGCCACCAGCAGGGACTTAGGGGACAGGGTTTTATATGGCTACACCTTC. Translated, it gives CATSRDLGDRVLYGYTF.

A single count supports this clone. This chain uses TRBV5-6 with TRBJ2-7, with D possibly matching TRBD2 (5 bases). The germline V gene encodes CDR1 SGHDT and CDR2 YYEEEE. The V end was cut by 7 bases, the J end by 1 base, with 18 bases between. CDR3 length: 15 residues. This chain's CDR3 is CASRVRSRASYEQYF. The CDR3 region has the DNA TGTGCCAGCCGGGTCCGGTCGAGGGCGTCCTACGAGCAGTACTTC. Full variable domain (rest looked up from reference TRBV5-6 and TRBJ2-7): DAGVTQSPTHLIKTRGQQVTLRCSPKSGHDTVSWYQQALGQGPQFIFQYYEEEERQRGNFPDRFSGHQFPNYSSELNVNALLLGDSALYLCASRVRSRASYEQYFGPGTRLTVT.

This clone was counted once. The chain has TRBV19 and TRBJ1-5, with unresolved D. CDR1 is LNHDA, CDR2 SQIVND, per germline (reference sequence). V dropped 0 bases and J dropped 7 bases, with 7 bases sitting between them. There are 13 residues in the CDR3. The CDR3 nucleotides read TGTGCCAGTAGTATAGATCTAATACAGCCCCAGCATTTT. It codes for CASSIDLIQPQHF.

This clone appeared a single time. This chain links TRBV19 with TRBJ2-1; 12 positions agree with TRBD2. This CDR3 region has 15 residues. V shed 6 bases, J shed 8 bases, and the junction held 8 bases outside the gene matches. Germline V gene sequence: CDR1 LNHDA, CDR2 SQIVND (reference sequence). For the CDR3, the DNA is TGTGCCAGTAGGTCCGGGACTAGCGGGTTTGATGAGCAGTTCTTC. The encoded protein is CASRSGTSGFDEQFF.

The J gene is TRBJ2-7, the V gene TRBV19; 7 nucleotides align to TRBD1. This CDR3 is 17 amino acids long. The V gene end was trimmed by 2 bases and the J gene end by 2 bases; junction bases not matched to a gene: 12. Germline assignment: CDR1 LNHDA and CDR2 SQIVND (reference sequence). CDR3 nucleotides: TGTGCCAGTAGTATATATCCGCCGGGACAGTGGACCTACGAGCAGTACTTC. Its protein product is CASSIYPPGQWTYEQYF.

The CDR3 loop reads CAWSGAGRAGEQFF. The DNA for the CDR3 is TGTGCCTGGAGTGGTGCGGGTCGAGCGGGTGAGCAGTTCTTC. V is TRBV30 and J is TRBJ2-1; D possibly corresponds to TRBD2 (6 bases). Per the germline V gene, CDR1 is GTSNPN and CDR2 is SVGIG (reference sequence). Trimming shortened V by 1 base and J by 9 bases, and 16 bases separated the two germline ends. The CDR3 sequence is 14 residues long.

The rearrangement joins TRBV19 to TRBJ2-1, with TRBD2 identical over 13 bases. Germline V gene sequence: CDR1 LNHDA, CDR2 SQIVND (reference sequence). The length of the CDR3 is 17 residues. The V segment lost 8 bases and the J segment 5 bases; nucleotides outside the gene matches: 12. The CDR3 protein is CASQRTSGSRLDNEQFF. The CDR3, as DNA: TGTGCCAGTCAAAGGACTAGCGGGAGTCGGTTGGACAATGAGCAGTTCTTC. The full variable domain, rest sourced from reference TRBV19 and TRBJ2-1, is DGGITQSPKYLFRKEGQNVTLSCEQNLNHDAMYWYRQDPGQGLRLIYYSQIVNDFQKGDIAEGYSVSREKKESFPLTVTSAQKNPTAFYLCASQRTSGSRLDNEQFFGPGTRLTVL.

V gene TRBV10-1 combines with J gene TRBJ1-5; the D is unclear. Looked up from germline, CDR1 is WNHNN and CDR2 is SYGVQD (reference sequence). V lost 2 bases to trimming and J lost 4 bases, with 6 bases between them. The CDR3 extends over 13 amino acids. The CDR3 region has the DNA TGCGCCAGCAGTGAGACGGGAAATCAGCCCCAGCATTTT. Translating it yields CASSETGNQPQHF.

The chain carries TRBV19 and TRBJ2-3; 7 nucleotides agree with TRBD1. Per germline, CDR1 LNHDA and CDR2 SQIVND (reference sequence). With V trimmed by 4 bases and J by 3 bases, 4 bases remained unmatched. The CDR3 spans 14 residues. CDR3 residues: CASSTDRVTDTQYF. As DNA, the CDR3 is TGTGCCAGTAGTACTGACAGGGTAACAGATACGCAGTATTTT.

V and J are TRBV6-6 and TRBJ2-3; TRBD2 matches at 7 bases. The trim removed 8 bases at V and 3 bases at J, leaving 14 bases unmatched. Germline V gene data show CDR1 as MNHNY and CDR2 as SVGAGI (reference sequence). The CDR3 has 16 amino acids. CDR3 sequence (DNA): TGTGCCAGCCCCCCAGCGGGGCTAAAAGGGACAGATACGCAGTATTTT. Protein sequence: CASPPAGLKGTDTQYF.

The chain recombines TRBV5-1 with TRBJ1-1; TRBD1 is a possible D gene (6 bases). CDR1 is SGHRS and CDR2 is YFSETQ in the germline V gene. V lost 0 bases to trimming and J lost 7 bases, with 22 bases between them. The CDR3 is 17 residues long. For the CDR3, the DNA is TGCGCCAGCAGCTTGGCCTCGGGACACACAGCAGCGAGTGAAGCTTTCTTT. Its protein is CASSLASGHTAASEAFF.

The chain is built from TRBV6-5 and TRBJ1-2, with D maybe TRBD1 (6 bases). This CDR3 is 11 amino acids long. The germline gives CDR1 MNHEY, CDR2 SVGAGI. Trimming took off 7 bases at V and 4 bases at J, with 7 bases between the two ends. The CDR3 nucleotides are TGTGCCAGCAAACAGGGCTATGGCTACACCTTC. Its protein product is CASKQGYGYTF.

This sequence joins TRBV11-2 and TRBJ2-5; the D is unclear. V was cut by 1 base and J by 0 bases, with 6 bases left in between. There are 14 residues in the CDR3. Germline values: CDR1 SGHAT, CDR2 FQNNGV. The CDR3 sequence is CASSLARYQETQYF. DNA of the CDR3: TGTGCCAGCAGCTTAGCGCGGTACCAAGAGACCCAGTACTTC.

This rearrangement joins TRBV7-3 to TRBJ2-2; D possibly corresponds to TRBD2 (6 bases). Trimming removed 5 bases at V and 6 bases at J, with 16 bases between. The CDR3 is made up of 15 amino acids. Germline V CDR1 and CDR2: SGHTA, FQGTGA. CDR3 amino acids: CASSPTRERAGELFF. DNA for the CDR3: TGTGCCAGCAGCCCTACTAGGGAGCGGGCCGGGGAGCTGTTTTTT.

The chain has TRBV30 and TRBJ2-5; no clear D gene. V lost 8 bases to trimming and J lost 2 bases, with 12 bases between them. The CDR3 runs to 12 residues. Germline CDR1 is GTSNPN and CDR2 is SVGIG (reference sequence). As DNA, the CDR3 is TGTGCCGCGAGCCCATCACAAGAGACCCAGTACTTC. It encodes CAASPSQETQYF. Filled out from reference TRBV30 and TRBJ2-5, the complete variable domain reads SQTIHQWPATLVQPVGSPLSLECTVEGTSNPNLYWYRQAAGRGLQLLFYSVGIGQISSEVPQNLSASRPQDRQFILSSKKLLLSDSGFYLCAASPSQETQYFGPGTRLLVL.

This rearrangement joins TRBV4-3 to TRBJ1-3; D unresolved. Trimming left V 0 bases short and J 2 bases short, with 8 bases between. The germline V gene has CDR1 LGHNA and CDR2 YSLEER. There are 15 residues in the CDR3. This CDR3 is CASSQDRVTGNTIYF. CDR3 bases: TGCGCCAGCAGCCAAGATCGGGTGACTGGAAACACCATATATTTT.

The chain couples TRBV4-2 to TRBJ2-6; TRBD2 agrees at 16 bases. This CDR3 has 21 residues. V shed 4 bases, J shed 2 bases, and the junction held 11 bases outside the gene matches. CDR1 is LGHNA and CDR2 is YNFKEQ in the germline V gene. The CDR3, as DNA: TGTGCCAGCAGCCTTAGCCAGGGGACTAGCGGGAGGGTCCCTGGGGCCAACGTCCTGACTTTC. Translated: CASSLSQGTSGRVPGANVLTF.

This chain joins TRBV6-6 and TRBJ1-5; D is uncertain. From germline, CDR1 is MNHNY and CDR2 SVGAGI (reference sequence). The CDR3 length is 16 residues. V lost 6 bases to trimming and J lost 4 bases, with 19 bases between them. CDR3 sequence: CASSRTPDGKNQPQHF. CDR3 nucleotide sequence: TGTGCCAGCAGCCGGACTCCCGACGGCAAGAATCAGCCCCAGCATTTT.

The chain combines TRBV5-6 with TRBJ2-5; D is ambiguous. V lost 1 base, J lost 7 bases, and 11 bases lay in between. Germline values: CDR1 SGHDT, CDR2 YYEEEE. The CDR3 is made up of 13 amino acids. The DNA for the CDR3 is TGTGCCAGCAGCTTGAAGGCCGGGTTGACCCAGTACTTC. It is translated as CASSLKAGLTQYF.

V gene TRBV7-8 combines with J gene TRBJ2-7; 8 nucleotides line up with TRBD1. V lost 2 bases to trimming and J lost 0 bases; unmatched junction nucleotides: 9. The CDR3 totals 17 residues. Germline values: CDR1 SGHVS, CDR2 FQNEAQ. DNA of the CDR3: TGTGCCAGCAGCTTAACCCGTCGGGACAGGAGCTCCTACGAGCAGTACTTC. This sequence encodes CASSLTRRDRSSYEQYF.

The CDR3 spells CASSQDGLAVYNEQFF. DNA of the CDR3: TGTGCCAGCAGCCAAGACGGCCTAGCGGTTTACAATGAGCAGTTCTTC. J is TRBJ2-1 and V is TRBV14; 7 bases are shared with TRBD2. The CDR3 is made up of 16 amino acids. The germline V gene has CDR1 SGHDN and CDR2 FVKESK. Trimming took 0 bases from V and 4 from J; bases not matched to a gene: 6.

DNA for the CDR3: TGTGCCAGCAGAACTAGCGGCTACGAGCAGTACTTC. Its protein product is CASRTSGYEQYF. The chain recombines TRBV6-5 with TRBJ2-7, with 8 bases identical to TRBD2. The germline gives CDR1 MNHEY, CDR2 SVGAGI. V lost 6 bases and J lost 3; bases outside the gene matches: 1. The CDR3 contains 12 residues.

This clone was counted between two and nine times. The V gene is TRBV9, the J gene TRBJ2-5, with no clear D. Trimming took 4 bases from V and 5 from J, leaving 9 bases between them. Germline loops: CDR1 SGDLS, CDR2 YYNGEE. This CDR3 has 12 amino acids. The CDR3 coding sequence is TGTGCCAGCAGCTTCCGAGGTGAGACCCAGTACTTC. Its translation: CASSFRGETQYF. Using reference TRBV9 and TRBJ2-5 for the parts outside the CDR3, the full variable domain is DSGVTQTPKHLITATGQRVTLRCSPRSGDLSVYWYQQSLDQGLQFLIQYYNGEERAKGNILERFSAQQFPDLHSELNLSSLELGDSALYFCASSFRGETQYFGPGTRLLVL.

V gene TRBV7-3 combines with J gene TRBJ2-2; no reliable D call. CDR3 length: 13 amino acids. V lost 5 bases and J 4 bases, leaving 8 bases between the germline ends. Per the germline V gene, CDR1 is SGHTA and CDR2 is FQGTGA. The CDR3 DNA sequence: TGTGCCAGCAGCCCCACGGTCACCGGGGAGCTGTTTTTT. This sequence encodes CASSPTVTGELFF.